This section outlines one T cell receptor beta chain sequence together with its context. Its target is not known. This CDR3 contains 15 residues. Trimming removed 4 bases from V and 4 bases from J; junction bases left unmatched: 6. Germline V gene sequence: CDR1 MNHNS, CDR2 SASEGT. This entry belongs to a study of response to subunit inactivated influenza vaccine. Findings and caveats of the study: Each seasonal influenza vaccination, the authors suggested, recruits few new T cells.

TCRdb re-derived calls from the RT-PCR reads in MiXCR, one entry per CDR3 protein. The sample records 600,000 to 850,000 distinct CDR3 sequences, 14% being singletons. The V gene is TRBV6-1, the J gene TRBJ2-1; 8 bases are a match to TRBD1. The sequenced sample was PBMCs from blood, obtained less than 15 days before vaccination. This receptor was identified in a man in his fifties or sixties who received an inactivated influenza vaccine. The CDR3 loop is CASSGGTGAYNEQFF. DNA for the CDR3: TGTGCCAGCAGTGGGGGGACAGGCGCGTACAATGAGCAGTTCTTC.